Reported below is one T cell receptor beta chain. The CDR3 consists of 18 residues. Germline CDR1 SGHRS, CDR2 YFSETQ. V dropped 2 bases and J dropped 0 bases, with 15 bases sitting between them. These data originate in a study of blood T cell repertoires in COVID-19. Sequencing used immunoSEQ multiplex PCR; TCRdb keeps in-frame clones, though not all of them. The sample consists of around 58,000 clones, about 93% of them appearing once. This chain joins TRBV5-1 and TRBJ2-6; D might be TRBD1 (6 bases). The specimen was peripheral blood. The TCR sequence derives from a human donor with active COVID-19. The donor label of this sample is uncertain. This CDR3 reads CASSFRAGDRSGANVLTF. For the CDR3, the DNA is TGCGCCAGCAGCTTTCGGGCAGGGGACCGCTCTGGGGCCAACGTCCTGACTTTC.